This T cell receptor (beta chain) was recorded in a study of T cell responses to AZD1222 COVID-19 vaccine. Study-wide results and limits: Clonal diversity was possibly underestimated, and the donors were mostly white British, with more females. Spike as a whole was targeted by vaccine-associated CD4 TCRs, dominant at 160-218 and 743-854.

With 9 bases clipped from V and 2 bases from J, the junction kept 10 bases outside the gene matches. The CDR3 spans 17 residues. In germline, CDR1 is KGHDR, CDR2 SFDVKD. Repertoires were generated with immunoSEQ multiplex PCR, while TCRdb's copy carries only in-frame clones and drops some. The table records 85,000 to 120,000 clones, less than 90% of them present only once. In regard to this clone: Its matching antigen is unknown.

This chain links TRBV24-1 with TRBJ1-5, with 12 bases identical to TRBD1. Here the sequenced sample was peripheral blood, taken on day 0 of AZD1222 vaccination. The TCR comes from an adult in good health. CDR3 region: CATSGTGGDQGNQPQHF. In DNA form, the CDR3 reads TGTGCCACCTCCGGGACAGGGGGCGACCAAGGCAATCAGCCCCAGCATTTT.